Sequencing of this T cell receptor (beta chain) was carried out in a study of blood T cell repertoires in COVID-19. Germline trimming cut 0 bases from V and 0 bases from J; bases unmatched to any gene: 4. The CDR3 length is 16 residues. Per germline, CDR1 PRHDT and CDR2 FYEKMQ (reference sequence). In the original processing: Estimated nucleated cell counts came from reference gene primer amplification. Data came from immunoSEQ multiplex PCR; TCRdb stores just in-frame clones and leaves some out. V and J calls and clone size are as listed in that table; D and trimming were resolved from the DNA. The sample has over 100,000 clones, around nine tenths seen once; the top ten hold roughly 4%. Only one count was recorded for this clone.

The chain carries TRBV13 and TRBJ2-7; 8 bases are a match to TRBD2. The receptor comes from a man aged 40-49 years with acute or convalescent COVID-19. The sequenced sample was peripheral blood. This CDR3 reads CASSLGAGTSSYEQYF. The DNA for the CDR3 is TGTGCCAGCAGCTTAGGGGCCGGGACTAGCTCCTACGAGCAGTACTTC. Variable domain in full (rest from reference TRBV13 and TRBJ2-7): AAGVIQSPRHLIKEKRETATLKCYPIPRHDTVYWYQQGPGQDPQFLISFYEKMQSDKGSIPDRFSAQQFSDYHSELNMSSLELGDSALYFCASSLGAGTSSYEQYFGPGTRLTVT.